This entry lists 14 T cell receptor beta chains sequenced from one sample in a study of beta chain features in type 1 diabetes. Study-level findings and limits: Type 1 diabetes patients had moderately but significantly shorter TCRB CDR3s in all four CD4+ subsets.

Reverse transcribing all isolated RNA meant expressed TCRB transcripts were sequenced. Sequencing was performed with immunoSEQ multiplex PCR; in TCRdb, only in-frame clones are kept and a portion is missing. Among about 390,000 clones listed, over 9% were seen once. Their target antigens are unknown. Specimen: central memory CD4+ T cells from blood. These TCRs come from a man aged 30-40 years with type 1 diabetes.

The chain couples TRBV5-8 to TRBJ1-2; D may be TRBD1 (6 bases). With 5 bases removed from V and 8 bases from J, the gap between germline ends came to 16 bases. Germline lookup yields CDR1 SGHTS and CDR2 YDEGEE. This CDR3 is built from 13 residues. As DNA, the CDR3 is TGTGCCAGCAGTTTCGGCGAACAGGGCGGCTACACCTTC. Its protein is CASSFGEQGGYTF.

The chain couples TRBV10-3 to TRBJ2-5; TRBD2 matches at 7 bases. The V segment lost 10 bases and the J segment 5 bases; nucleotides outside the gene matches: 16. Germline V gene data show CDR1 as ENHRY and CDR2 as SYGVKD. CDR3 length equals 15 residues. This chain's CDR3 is CATSDLGGKSETQYF. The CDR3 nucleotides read TGTGCCACTTCAGATCTGGGGGGGAAATCGGAGACCCAGTACTTC.

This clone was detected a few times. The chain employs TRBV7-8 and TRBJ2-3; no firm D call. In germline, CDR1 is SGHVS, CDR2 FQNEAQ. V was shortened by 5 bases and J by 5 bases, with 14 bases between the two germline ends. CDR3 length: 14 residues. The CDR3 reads CASSPSSAGDTQYF. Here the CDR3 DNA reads TGTGCCAGCAGCCCGTCAAGCGCCGGAGATACGCAGTATTTT.

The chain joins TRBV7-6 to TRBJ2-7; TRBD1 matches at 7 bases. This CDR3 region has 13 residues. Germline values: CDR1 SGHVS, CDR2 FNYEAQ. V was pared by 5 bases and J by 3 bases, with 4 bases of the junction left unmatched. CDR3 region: CASSPNRGYEQYF. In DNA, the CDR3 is TGTGCCAGCAGCCCAAACAGGGGCTACGAGCAGTACTTC.

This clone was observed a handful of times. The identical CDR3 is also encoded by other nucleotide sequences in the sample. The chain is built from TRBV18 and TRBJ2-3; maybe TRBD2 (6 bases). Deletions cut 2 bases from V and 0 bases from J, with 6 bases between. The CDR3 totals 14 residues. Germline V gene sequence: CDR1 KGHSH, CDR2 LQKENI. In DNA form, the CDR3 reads TGTGCCAGCTCACCAAGCGGGAGCACAGATACGCAGTATTTT. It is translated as CASSPSGSTDTQYF.

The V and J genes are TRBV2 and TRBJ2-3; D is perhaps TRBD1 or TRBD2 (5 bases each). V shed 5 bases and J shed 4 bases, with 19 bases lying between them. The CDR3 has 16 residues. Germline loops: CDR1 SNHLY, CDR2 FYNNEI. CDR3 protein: CASSKFRDPKADTQYF. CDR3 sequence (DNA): TGTGCCAGCAGTAAATTCCGGGACCCCAAGGCAGATACGCAGTATTTT. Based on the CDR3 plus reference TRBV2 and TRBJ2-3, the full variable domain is EPEVTQTPSHQVTQMGQEVILRCVPISNHLYFYWYRQILGQKVEFLVSFYNNEISEKSEIFDDQFSVERPDGSNFTLKIRSTKLEDSAMYFCASSKFRDPKADTQYFGPGTRLTVL.

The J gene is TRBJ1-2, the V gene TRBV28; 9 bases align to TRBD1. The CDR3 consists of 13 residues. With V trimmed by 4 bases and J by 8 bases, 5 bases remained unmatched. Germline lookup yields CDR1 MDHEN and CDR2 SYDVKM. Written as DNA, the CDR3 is TGTGCCAGCAGTTCGGGACAGGGCGGGGGCTACACCTTC. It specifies CASSSGQGGGYTF.

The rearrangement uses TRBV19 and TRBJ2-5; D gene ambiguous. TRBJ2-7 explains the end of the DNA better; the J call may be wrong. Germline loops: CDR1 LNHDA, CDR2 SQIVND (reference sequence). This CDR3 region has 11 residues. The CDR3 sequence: CASSAYYEQYF. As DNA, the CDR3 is TGTGCCAGTAGTGCGTACTACGAGCAGTACTTC.

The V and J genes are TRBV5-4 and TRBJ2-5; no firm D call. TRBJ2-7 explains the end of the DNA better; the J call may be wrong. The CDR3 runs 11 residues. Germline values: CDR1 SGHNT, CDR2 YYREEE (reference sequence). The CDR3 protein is CASSLWNEQYF. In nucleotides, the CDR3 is TGTGCCAGCAGCTTGTGGAACGAGCAGTACTTC.

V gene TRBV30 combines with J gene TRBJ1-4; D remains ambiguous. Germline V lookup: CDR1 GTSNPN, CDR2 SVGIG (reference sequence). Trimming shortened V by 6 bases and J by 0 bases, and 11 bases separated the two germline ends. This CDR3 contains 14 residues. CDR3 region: CACRAGATNEKLFF. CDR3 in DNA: TGTGCCTGCCGTGCCGGGGCAACTAATGAAAAACTGTTTTTT.

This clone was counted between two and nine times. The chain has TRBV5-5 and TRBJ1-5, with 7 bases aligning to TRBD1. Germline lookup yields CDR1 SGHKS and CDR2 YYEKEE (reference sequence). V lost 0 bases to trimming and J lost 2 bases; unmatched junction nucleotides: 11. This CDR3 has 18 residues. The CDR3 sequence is CASSLARTGTTGNQPQHF. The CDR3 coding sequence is TGTGCCAGCAGCTTGGCTCGGACAGGTACAACAGGCAATCAGCCCCAGCATTTT.

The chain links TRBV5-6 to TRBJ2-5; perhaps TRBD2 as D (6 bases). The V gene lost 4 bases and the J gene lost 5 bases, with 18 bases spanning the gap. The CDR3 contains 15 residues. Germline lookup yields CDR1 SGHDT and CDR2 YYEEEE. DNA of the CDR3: TGTGCCAGCAGCGTTTTTTCGGGTGCGGGGGAGACCCAGTACTTC. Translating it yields CASSVFSGAGETQYF.

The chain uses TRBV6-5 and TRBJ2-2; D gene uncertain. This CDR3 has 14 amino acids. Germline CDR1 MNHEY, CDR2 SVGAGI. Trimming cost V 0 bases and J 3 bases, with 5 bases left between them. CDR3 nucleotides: TGTGCCAGCAGTTACTCCCGGGACACCGGGGAGCTGTTTTTT. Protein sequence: CASSYSRDTGELFF.

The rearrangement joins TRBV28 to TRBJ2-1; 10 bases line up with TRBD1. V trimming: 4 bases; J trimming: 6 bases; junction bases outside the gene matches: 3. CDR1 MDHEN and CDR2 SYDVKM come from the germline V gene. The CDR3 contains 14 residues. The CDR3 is CASSSGTGVNEQFF. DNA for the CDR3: TGTGCCAGCAGTTCCGGGACAGGGGTCAATGAGCAGTTCTTC.